The clone carrying this T cell receptor (beta chain) is a singleton in its sample. This specimen comes from a study of blood T cell repertoires in COVID-19. Overall study context: Sources were T cells, B-cell-depleted T cells, or PBMCs; the material itself was cDNA or gDNA.

CDR3 size: 15 residues. V dropped 0 bases and J dropped 4 bases, with 9 bases sitting between them. CDR1 and CDR2 (germline): SGHVS, FQNEAQ. Methods used by the authors: By means of reference gene primer amplification, nucleated cell counts were estimated. Here immunoSEQ multiplex PCR was the method, and the copy in TCRdb shows in-frame clones only, minus some. The D gene and trimming were derived from the DNA, and the V and J assignments and clone size from that table. The repertoire holds around 69,000 clones, with roughly 85% as singletons. The rearrangement links TRBV7-8 to TRBJ1-4; D may be TRBD1 (6 bases). The TCR originated in a woman aged 55 to 70 with acute or convalescent COVID-19. The sequenced sample was peripheral blood. The CDR3 nucleotides are TGTGCCAGCAGCTTAGCGGGACACGGTAATGAAAAACTGTTTTTT. As protein: CASSLAGHGNEKLFF. The whole variable domain, filled in from reference TRBV7-8 and TRBJ1-4, reads GAGVSQSPRYKVAKRGQDVALRCDPISGHVSLFWYQQALGQGPEFLTYFQNEAQLDKSGLPSDRFFAERPEGSVSTLKIQRTQQEDSAVYLCASSLAGHGNEKLFFGSGTQLSVL.